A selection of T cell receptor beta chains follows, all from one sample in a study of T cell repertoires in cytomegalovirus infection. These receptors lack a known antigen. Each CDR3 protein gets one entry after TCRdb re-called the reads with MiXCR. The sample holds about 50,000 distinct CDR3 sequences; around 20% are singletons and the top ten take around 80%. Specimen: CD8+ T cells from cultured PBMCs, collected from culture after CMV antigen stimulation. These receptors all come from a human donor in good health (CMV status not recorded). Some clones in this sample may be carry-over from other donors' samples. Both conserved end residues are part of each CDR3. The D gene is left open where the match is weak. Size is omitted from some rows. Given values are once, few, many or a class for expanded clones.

DNA: TGTGCCAGCAGCTTAGTCCCTAGCGGGGGGGAGAACACCGGGGAGCTGTTTTTT
CDR3: CASSLVPSGGENTGELFF
V: TRBV7-2
D: TRBD2
J: TRBJ2-2
size: -

DNA: TGTGCCAGCAGCTTGGACTTGGGGAATCAGCCCCAGCATTTT
CDR3: CASSLDLGNQPQHF
V: TRBV7-6
D: -
J: TRBJ1-5
size: -

DNA: TGTGCCAGCAGCTTAGTAGGCAGGGTAGGGTTGAGGAAGGCTGAAGCTTTCTTT
CDR3: CASSLVGRVGLRKAEAFF
V: TRBV7-9
D: -
J: TRBJ1-1
size: few

DNA: TGTGCCAGTAGTATCGACGGTTGGAACACTGAAGCTTTCTTT
CDR3: CASSIDGWNTEAFF
V: TRBV19
D: -
J: TRBJ1-1
size: -

DNA: TGTGCCAGCAGCTTAGCACGTGACACCCGGAGCTCCTACGAGCAGTACTTC
CDR3: CASSLARDTRSSYEQYF
V: TRBV7-9
D: -
J: TRBJ2-7
size: few

DNA: TGTGCCAGCAGTTTTACCCCGGGACAGGGGGCTTTCGGCTCCTACAATGAGCAGTTCTTC
CDR3: CASSFTPGQGAFGSYNEQFF
V: TRBV12-3/TRBV12-4
D: TRBD1
J: TRBJ2-1
size: few

DNA: TGTGCCAGCAGTTACTCCGAAGGATTAGCGGACTACAATGAGCAGTTCTTC
CDR3: CASSYSEGLADYNEQFF
V: TRBV6-2/TRBV6-3
D: -
J: TRBJ2-1
size: few

DNA: TGTGCCAGCAGTCCTGTAGACAGGGTGGGAACTGAAGCTTTCTTT
CDR3: CASSPVDRVGTEAFF
V: TRBV25-1
D: TRBD1
J: TRBJ1-1
size: -

DNA: TGTGCCAGCAGCTCCCTCCCGCAGACCCAGTACTTC
CDR3: CASSSLPQTQYF
V: TRBV7-8
D: -
J: TRBJ2-5
size: many

DNA: TGCGCCAGCAGTGACGTCTTCCCGGGGACTAATGAAAAACTGTTTTTT
CDR3: CASSDVFPGTNEKLFF
V: TRBV10-2
D: -
J: TRBJ1-4
size: -

DNA: TGTGCCAGCCGACTGGCGGGGGCGGGAGAGCAGTACTTC
CDR3: CASRLAGAGEQYF
V: TRBV2
D: -
J: TRBJ2-7
size: -

DNA: TGTGCCAGCAGCTTACCCTCCCTAGCGCTGAGCTCCTACAATGAGCAGTTCTTC
CDR3: CASSLPSLALSSYNEQFF
V: TRBV7-6
D: -
J: TRBJ2-1
size: -

DNA: TGTGCCAGCAGTGACGGCAGAAACACCTACGAGCAGTACTTC
CDR3: CASSDGRNTYEQYF
V: TRBV2
D: -
J: TRBJ2-7
size: -

DNA: TGTGCCAGCAGCCAGGACCCGGGACTAGGGGTTCGAAACATTCAGTACTTC
CDR3: CASSQDPGLGVRNIQYF
V: TRBV7-2
D: TRBD2
J: TRBJ2-4
size: -

DNA: TGTGCCAGCAGCAGAGAACCGGGACAGGGGATCTACAATGAGCAGTTCTTC
CDR3: CASSREPGQGIYNEQFF
V: TRBV7-2
D: TRBD1
J: TRBJ2-1
size: few

DNA: TGCGCCAGCAGCTTGTCCCGACAGGGGGATAACTATGGCTACACCTTC
CDR3: CASSLSRQGDNYGYTF
V: TRBV5-1
D: TRBD1
J: TRBJ1-2
size: few

DNA: TGTGCCAGCAGCTTAGTGGGACAGGGGAACTATGGCTACACCTTC
CDR3: CASSLVGQGNYGYTF
V: TRBV7-2
D: TRBD1
J: TRBJ1-2
size: few

DNA: TGTGCCAGCAGTGTCCCTCTCTCTATTAGCGGGGGTTTCCACTACGAGCAGTACTTC
CDR3: CASSVPLSISGGFHYEQYF
V: TRBV6-4
D: TRBD2
J: TRBJ2-7
size: -

DNA: TGTGCCAGTAGTGTCACCAGGGGAGTAGGCTATGGCTACACCTTC
CDR3: CASSVTRGVGYGYTF
V: TRBV19
D: -
J: TRBJ1-2
size: few

DNA: TGTGCCAGCAGCGTTACCATCTCGGATACGCAGTATTTT
CDR3: CASSVTISDTQYF
V: TRBV7-9
D: -
J: TRBJ2-3
size: few

DNA: TGTGCCAGCAGCTTAGGAAGGACTAGCGGGGCGACTCTCAATGAGCAGTTCTTC
CDR3: CASSLGRTSGATLNEQFF
V: TRBV7-8
D: TRBD2
J: TRBJ2-1
size: few

DNA: TGCGCCAGCAGCCAAGCGGTAGCCGGAGATTACGAGCAGTACTTC
CDR3: CASSQAVAGDYEQYF
V: TRBV4-3
D: -
J: TRBJ2-7
size: -

DNA: TGTGCCAGCAGCTTAAGGGGGGGAATTAAGGAGGAAAAACTGTTTTTT
CDR3: CASSLRGGIKEEKLFF
V: TRBV7-2
D: -
J: TRBJ1-4
size: many

DNA: TGTGCCAGCAGTTTTTCCCCAGGGGCCCGTGAAAAACTGTTTTTT
CDR3: CASSFSPGAREKLFF
V: TRBV12-3/TRBV12-4
D: -
J: TRBJ1-4
size: -

DNA: TGTGCCATCTGGAGCCCCACTGAAGCTTTCTTT
CDR3: CAIWSPTEAFF
V: TRBV10-3
D: -
J: TRBJ1-1
size: -

DNA: TGTGCCAGCAGCCCCCCCCCCGACTACCCAAACACAGATACGCAGTATTTT
CDR3: CASSPPPDYPNTDTQYF
V: TRBV4-2
D: -
J: TRBJ2-3
size: few

DNA: TGTGCCAGCAGTTTCGCAGGTCGCGCAAGCACAGATACGCAGTATTTT
CDR3: CASSFAGRASTDTQYF
V: TRBV27
D: -
J: TRBJ2-3
size: -

DNA: TGCGCCAGCAGCCACGCCGGGCCGGGTCCGTACAATGAGCAGTTCTTC
CDR3: CASSHAGPGPYNEQFF
V: TRBV4-3
D: -
J: TRBJ2-1
size: -

DNA: TGTGCCAGCAGCTTAGGGGGGGGGATGTTGGAAAAACTGTTTTTT
CDR3: CASSLGGGMLEKLFF
V: TRBV7-2
D: -
J: TRBJ1-4
size: -

DNA: TGTGCCAGCAGTTTGGTAGCCTACGAGCAGTACTTC
CDR3: CASSLVAYEQYF
V: TRBV12-3/TRBV12-4
D: -
J: TRBJ2-7
size: few

DNA: TGTGCCAGCACCCAGGGACAGGCGGTCCATGAGCAGTTCTTC
CDR3: CASTQGQAVHEQFF
V: TRBV6-1
D: TRBD1
J: TRBJ2-1
size: few

DNA: TGTGCCAGCAGTTACTCAGCAGGCGTTTCCTATGGCTACACCTTC
CDR3: CASSYSAGVSYGYTF
V: TRBV6-6
D: -
J: TRBJ1-2
size: few

DNA: TGTGCCAGCAGTGATTTTGGGGCAGGCCTACCCGAGGGGGGGAGGAGGACCTACAATGAGCAGTTCTTC
CDR3: CASSDFGAGLPEGGRRTYNEQFF
V: TRBV25-1
D: -
J: TRBJ2-1
size: -

DNA: TGTGCCAGCAGCTCAGGGGTCGGGGCCCCTGAAGCTTTCTTT
CDR3: CASSSGVGAPEAFF
V: TRBV7-9
D: -
J: TRBJ1-1
size: -

DNA: TGTGCCAGCGGCCTACTCTACGAGCAGTACTTC
CDR3: CASGLLYEQYF
V: TRBV12-3/TRBV12-4
D: -
J: TRBJ2-7
size: -

DNA: TGTGCCAGCAGCTTCGGGGGGGGCGGCGAGCAGTACTTC
CDR3: CASSFGGGGEQYF
V: TRBV5-6
D: TRBD2
J: TRBJ2-7
size: few

DNA: TGTGCCAGCAGTGCCGGGATACCCTACGAGCAGTACTTC
CDR3: CASSAGIPYEQYF
V: TRBV6-1
D: -
J: TRBJ2-7
size: -

DNA: TGTGCCAGTAGTATTGACTGGATGGTTGGCTACACCTTC
CDR3: CASSIDWMVGYTF
V: TRBV19
D: -
J: TRBJ1-2
size: few

DNA: TGTGCCAGCAGTTTGTTCCCTAAGCCTTATGATCAGCCCCAGCATTTT
CDR3: CASSLFPKPYDQPQHF
V: TRBV28
D: -
J: TRBJ1-5
size: -